The T cell receptor (beta chain) under discussion was sequenced for a study of blood T cells in healthy people across ages. General study results and limits: Long-lived donors carried more naive CD4+ cells and greater diversity than aged donors. As naive T cell percentage varied, TCR beta diversity correlated strongly with it.

For the second PCR, which ran for about 7 to 11 cycles, a sample-barcoded 5' primer and a J-beta primer mix were used. The study obtained at least 2.5 million CDR3-containing paired-end reads from every sample. MiXCR was run by TCRdb on the 5' RACE reads, yielding one entry per CDR3 protein. The sample carries approximately 800,000 distinct CDR3 sequences, 58% recorded once. CDR3 size: 14 residues. CDR1 and CDR2 (germline): LGHDT, YNNKEL (reference sequence). V dropped 4 bases and J dropped 2; count of bases not matched to a gene: 3. Comment on this clonotype: What it recognizes is unknown.

Extraction yielded at least 6 micrograms of total RNA per sample. The sequenced material came from blood. This clonotype was sampled from a man younger than 40 in good health. The chain uses TRBV3-1 and TRBJ1-2, with TRBD1 matching over 8 bases. The CDR3 DNA reads as TGTGCCAGCAGCCCGACAGGGGTGAACTATGGCTACACCTTC. It yields the protein CASSPTGVNYGYTF.